This TCR beta chain was sequenced for a study of shared clonotypes between healthy human individuals. As concerns this clone: What it binds is unknown.

V was shortened by 1 base and J by 7 bases, with 16 bases between the two germline ends. The V gene's germline CDR1 is LNHNV and CDR2 YYDKDF (reference sequence). The CDR3 is made up of 15 amino acids. Findings and caveats of the study: Some clonotypes were shared by all four sorted-subset donors, while others were not shared. The non-shared ones had lower generation probabilities than the shared ones. What naive subsets generally showed was a larger estimated richness than memory subsets showed.

Some clones are missing from TCRdb's copy, which holds only in-frame ones; the method was immunoSEQ multiplex PCR. In the table there are about 980,000 clones, around 80% of which are singletons. CD4+ cells were split into CD45RA+ naive and CD45RA-negative memory subsets. The TCR comes from a man younger than 30 in good health. The sequenced sample was memory CD4+ T cells sorted from blood. The subset is: CD45RA-negative fraction. The chain joins TRBV15 to TRBJ1-2, with unresolved D. CDR3 amino acids: CATSRAAGDSAGYTF. DNA of the CDR3: TGTGCCACCAGCAGAGCGGCCGGAGATAGTGCTGGCTACACCTTC.